These 32 T cell receptor beta chains share one sample of origin, sequenced in a study of cytomegalovirus exposure and HLA in healthy donors. 13 Jbeta primers and 60 Vbeta primers were used for the PCR. The protocol was immunoSEQ multiplex PCR, while the TCRdb copy is restricted to in-frame clones and leaves out a portion. Of 170,000 or so clones in the sample, about four fifths were seen once. Sequencing used PBMCs. Receptor source: a man aged 45-65 years in good health and CMV-seronegative.

The chain couples TRBV5-6 to TRBJ1-1, with a possible D match to TRBD1 (5 bases). Trimming left V 4 bases short and J 6 bases short, with 16 bases between. Per the germline V gene, CDR1 is SGHDT and CDR2 is YYEEEE. The CDR3 has 14 residues. The CDR3 is CASSRQGNEAEAFF. The CDR3 nucleotides read TGTGCCAGCAGCCGTCAGGGAAACGAGGCTGAAGCTTTCTTT.

This chain joins TRBV9 and TRBJ2-1; TRBD2 matches at 8 bases. The CDR3 contains 16 residues. V shed 0 bases and J 4 bases; nucleotides not matched to a gene: 6. Per germline, CDR1 SGDLS and CDR2 YYNGEE. CDR3 region: CASSVASTSGYNEQFF. The CDR3 coding sequence is TGTGCCAGCAGCGTAGCTAGTACTAGCGGATACAATGAGCAGTTCTTC.

The chain couples TRBV5-1 to TRBJ2-5; 9 bases align to TRBD1. Looked up from germline, CDR1 is SGHRS and CDR2 is YFSETQ. This CDR3 comprises 13 residues. Unmatched junction bases numbered 2, after V lost 4 bases and J lost 4 bases. CDR3 sequence: CASSPGQGETQYF. The CDR3 bases are TGCGCCAGCAGCCCGGGACAGGGAGAGACCCAGTACTTC.

V gene TRBV6-1 combines with J gene TRBJ2-1; TRBD2 agrees at 10 bases. The CDR3 runs to 18 residues. Germline V gene sequence: CDR1 MNHNS, CDR2 SASEGT. Germline trimming cut 4 bases from V and 5 bases from J; bases unmatched to any gene: 14. CDR3 nucleotide sequence: TGTGCCAGCAGTGCTGGGTGGGTAGCGGGAGGTGGGAACAATGAGCAGTTCTTC. Its translation is CASSAGWVAGGGNNEQFF.

This clone was observed a handful of times. The chain carries TRBV25-1 and TRBJ1-6, with D possibly being TRBD1 (5 bases). Germline CDR1 and CDR2: MGHDK and SYGVNS. The CDR3 spans 15 residues. V lost 6 bases and J lost 3, with 12 bases in between. CDR3 sequence: CASSGARGYNSPLHF. In DNA, the CDR3 is TGTGCCAGCAGCGGGGCGCGGGGCTATAATTCACCCCTCCACTTT.

The V and J genes are TRBV4-3 and TRBJ2-3, with D possibly TRBD2 on 7 matching bases. This CDR3 is 16 amino acids long. Trimming removed 1 base from V and 6 bases from J, with 17 bases in between. CDR1 is LGHNA and CDR2 is YSLEER in the germline V gene. Written as DNA, the CDR3 is TGCGCCAGCAGCCAAGTTTTCCCACAGGGAGGGGATACGCAGTATTTT. Translated: CASSQVFPQGGDTQYF.

As DNA, the CDR3 is TGTGCCAGCAGTTCTCGCGGTCGACTTACAGATACGCAGTATTTT. Its translation is CASSSRGRLTDTQYF. V usage is TRBV7-8 and J usage is TRBJ2-3, with D uncertain. Germline V lookup: CDR1 SGHVS, CDR2 FQNEAQ. The CDR3 extends over 15 amino acids. Trimming took off 6 bases at V and 3 bases at J, with 16 bases between the two ends.

The chain joins TRBV29-1 to TRBJ2-7; TRBD1 agrees at 9 bases. This CDR3 has 14 amino acids. Germline assignment: CDR1 SQVTM and CDR2 ANQGSEA. The J segment lost 5 bases and the V segment lost 6 bases, leaving 11 bases of the junction unmatched. This CDR3 is CSVGDGTGGHEQYF. The CDR3 coding sequence is TGCAGCGTAGGGGATGGAACAGGGGGCCACGAGCAGTACTTC.

The V gene is TRBV14, the J gene TRBJ2-3, with D perhaps TRBD2 (5 bases). The V gene's germline CDR1 is SGHDN and CDR2 FVKESK. The CDR3 consists of 14 residues. Trimming removed 4 bases from V and 5 bases from J, with 13 bases in between. CDR3 loop: CASSLRGFQDTQYF. DNA of the CDR3: TGTGCCAGCAGCCTAAGAGGGTTTCAAGATACGCAGTATTTT.

The chain uses TRBV7-2 and TRBJ2-2, with 7 bases identical to TRBD1. From germline, CDR1 is SGHTA and CDR2 FQGNSA. V was clipped by 1 base and J by 6 bases; unmatched bases: 5. This CDR3 comprises 15 residues. CDR3 nucleotides: TGTGCCAGCAGCTTAGGCTACAGGGGACCCGGGGAGCTGTTTTTT. This sequence encodes CASSLGYRGPGELFF. The full variable domain, in which reference TRBV7-2 and TRBJ2-2 provide the parts outside the CDR3, is GAGVSQSPSNKVTEKGKDVELRCDPISGHTALYWYRQSLGQGLEFLIYFQGNSAPDKSGLPSDRFSAERTGGSVSTLTIQRTQQEDSAVYLCASSLGYRGPGELFFGEGSRLTVL.

This clone was counted only a few times. Other nucleotide sequences from this sample produce the same CDR3. The V call is TRBV18, the J call TRBJ2-5, with 9 positions matching TRBD1. The CDR3 runs 14 residues. CDR1 is KGHSH and CDR2 is LQKENI in the germline V gene. J gave up 4 bases and V 2 bases, and 2 bases lay outside the gene matches. CDR3 amino acids: CASSPGTGRETQYF. The DNA for the CDR3 is TGTGCCAGCTCACCAGGGACAGGGCGAGAGACCCAGTACTTC.

The chain joins TRBV11-2 to TRBJ2-5; 9 nucleotides align to TRBD2. V lost 1 base, J lost 1 base, and 4 bases stayed unmatched. This CDR3 has 16 residues. Germline CDR1 SGHAT, CDR2 FQNNGV. This chain's CDR3 is CASSLVIAGAQETQYF. In DNA form, the CDR3 reads TGTGCCAGCAGCTTAGTAATAGCGGGGGCCCAAGAGACCCAGTACTTC. The full variable domain, rest sourced from reference TRBV11-2 and TRBJ2-5, is EAGVAQSPRYKIIEKRQSVAFWCNPISGHATLYWYQQILGQGPKLLIQFQNNGVVDDSQLPKDRFSAERLKGVDSTLKIQPAKLEDSAVYLCASSLVIAGAQETQYFGPGTRLLVL.

The rearrangement uses TRBV7-2 and TRBJ1-2; weak D call: TRBD1 (6 bases). Trimming took 2 bases from V and 4 from J, leaving 23 bases between them. The CDR3 is made up of 18 amino acids. Germline CDR1 and CDR2: SGHTA and FQGNSA. CDR3 sequence (DNA): TGTGCCAGCAGCTTAAAGGCTCAGGGGACACGATACTCCTATGGCTACACCTTC. This codes for CASSLKAQGTRYSYGYTF.

CDR3 coding DNA: TGTGCCAGCCTGGGGACAGGGACGGTGGGCCAGTACTTC. Translation: CASLGTGTVGQYF. The V call is TRBV18, the J call TRBJ2-5, with TRBD1 identical over 9 bases. The CDR3 covers 13 residues. Germline V CDR1 and CDR2: KGHSH, LQKENI. With V trimmed by 8 bases and J by 10 bases, 11 bases remained unmatched.

The CDR3, as DNA: TGTGCCAGCTCACCATACGGGGGAAATTCACCCCTCCACTTT. Its translation is CASSPYGGNSPLHF. The chain employs TRBV18 and TRBJ1-6; a possible D gene is TRBD1 (5 bases). Germline loops: CDR1 KGHSH, CDR2 LQKENI. This CDR3 is built from 14 residues. The V end was cut by 2 bases, the J end by 7 bases, with 9 bases between.

V and J are TRBV9 and TRBJ2-1; D may be TRBD2 (5 bases). Germline CDR1 is SGDLS and CDR2 is YYNGEE. CDR3 length: 16 residues. V was pared by 4 bases and J by 0 bases, with 14 bases between. This chain's CDR3 is CASSSNPAGSYNEQFF. The CDR3 nucleotides read TGTGCCAGCAGCTCAAATCCGGCGGGCTCCTACAATGAGCAGTTCTTC.

The V call is TRBV6-5, the J call TRBJ1-6, with a weak D call TRBD1 (6 bases). The CDR3 is 15 residues long. The V gene lost 6 bases and the J gene lost 10 bases, with 19 bases spanning the gap. CDR1 is MNHEY, CDR2 SVGAGI, per germline. In DNA form, the CDR3 reads TGTGCCAGCAGGTTGGGGGGGCAGGGAGGCTCACCCCTCCACTTT. Translated, it gives CASRLGGQGGSPLHF.

This clone was detected once. The germline gene is not matched at one end of the junction; a read error may be the cause. This chain connects TRBV25-1 to TRBJ2-7; maybe TRBD1 (6 bases). The CDR3 length is 13 residues. Germline V gene sequence: CDR1 MGHDK, CDR2 SYGVNS. The CDR3 coding sequence is TGTGCCAGCAGTGATGGGGGCTTATACGCGCAGTACTTC. Translated: CASSDGGLYAQYF.

Here the CDR3 DNA reads TGTGCCAGCAGCTTAGGACTAGCGGGAGGATACACAGATACGCAGTATTTT. Amino acids: CASSLGLAGGYTDTQYF. The V call is TRBV7-3, the J call TRBJ2-3, with 14 bases lining up with TRBD2. This CDR3 has 17 amino acids. In germline, CDR1 is SGHTA, CDR2 FQGTGA. V shed 2 bases, J shed 2 bases, and the junction held 3 bases outside the gene matches.

The V gene is TRBV28, the J gene TRBJ1-3; D is uncertain. CDR1 and CDR2 (germline): MDHEN, SYDVKM. Trimming left V 6 bases short and J 0 bases short, with 9 bases between. The CDR3 runs 14 residues. The CDR3 is CASRGGISGNTIYF. The CDR3 DNA is TGTGCCAGCAGGGGAGGGATCTCTGGAAACACCATATATTTT.

The V and J genes are TRBV27 and TRBJ2-7; TRBD1 is a possible D gene (6 bases). Per the germline V gene, CDR1 is MNHEY and CDR2 is SMNVEV (reference sequence). CDR3 length: 14 amino acids. Trimming stripped 6 bases from V and 3 bases from J, with 15 bases between. CDR3 coding DNA: TGTGCCAGCAGCACTACAGGGAAAATCTACGAGCAGTACTTC. Amino acid sequence: CASSTTGKIYEQYF.

The gene calls are TRBV18 and TRBJ1-5; 7 nucleotides line up with TRBD1. From germline, CDR1 is KGHSH and CDR2 LQKENI. The CDR3 loop spans 13 amino acids. The V gene end was trimmed by 4 bases and the J gene end by 7 bases; junction bases not matched to a gene: 4. CDR3 nucleotides: TGTGCCAGCTCACAGACAGGGTTCCAGCCCCAGCATTTT. Its protein is CASSQTGFQPQHF.

This chain uses TRBV18 with TRBJ1-1; the D is unclear. The V end was cut by 2 bases, the J end by 1 base, with 8 bases between. Germline loops: CDR1 KGHSH, CDR2 LQKENI. This CDR3 region has 14 residues. The CDR3 sequence: CASSPNTGNTEAFF. Written as DNA, the CDR3 is TGTGCCAGCTCACCAAATACTGGGAACACTGAAGCTTTCTTT.

This rearrangement joins TRBV5-6 to TRBJ2-4; D remains ambiguous. The CDR3 contains 14 residues. Trimming cost V 5 bases and J 0 bases, with 9 bases left between them. Germline CDR1 reads SGHDT; CDR2 reads YYEEEE. CDR3 DNA sequence: TGTGCCAGCAGGCTCAGGCTAGCCAAAAACATTCAGTACTTC. Protein: CASRLRLAKNIQYF.

This chain links TRBV7-3 with TRBJ2-2, with 7 bases lining up with TRBD1. The J segment lost 5 bases and the V segment lost 6 bases, leaving 6 bases of the junction unmatched. Germline CDR1 SGHTA, CDR2 FQGTGA. CDR3 length: 14 amino acids. CDR3 sequence reads: CASRPDRETGELFF. CDR3 bases: TGTGCCAGCAGACCTGACAGGGAGACCGGGGAGCTGTTTTTT.

This chain joins TRBV12-5 and TRBJ1-1; 9 bases are shared with TRBD1. Losses at the gene ends were 1 base for V and 9 bases for J; bases not matched to a gene: 3. The CDR3 runs 13 residues. The germline gives CDR1 LGHNT, CDR2 FRNRAP. The CDR3, as DNA: TGTGCTAGTGGTTTGGGGGACAGGGCGAAAGCTTTCTTT. Translated, it gives CASGLGDRAKAFF.

CDR3 in DNA: TGTGCCAGCAGTCCCCTCGGGGGGGCCGGCCACGAGCAGTACTTC. Its protein product is CASSPLGGAGHEQYF. The J gene is TRBJ2-7, the V gene TRBV27, with 8 positions matching TRBD2. V shed 5 bases and J 5 bases; nucleotides not matched to a gene: 11. Germline loops: CDR1 MNHEY, CDR2 SMNVEV (reference sequence). This CDR3 is built from 15 residues.

The V gene is TRBV5-1, the J gene TRBJ2-3, with D perhaps matching TRBD2 (5 bases). This CDR3 has 15 amino acids. Trimming left V 4 bases short and J 0 bases short, with 12 bases between. CDR1 and CDR2 from the germline V gene are SGHRS and YFSETQ. The CDR3 DNA follows: TGCGCCAGCAGCAAAGCGGCTTTTAGCACAGATACGCAGTATTTT. Its protein product is CASSKAAFSTDTQYF.

The rearrangement uses TRBV11-3 and TRBJ2-7, with D maybe TRBD1 (6 bases). The CDR3 runs 13 residues. The V end was cut by 5 bases, the J end by 7 bases, with 15 bases between. CDR1 and CDR2 (germline): SGHNT, YENEEA. The CDR3 loop reads CASSISQGREQYF. In DNA, the CDR3 is TGTGCCAGCAGCATTTCTCAGGGGCGGGAGCAGTACTTC.

This chain connects TRBV7-6 to TRBJ2-4, with TRBD1 identical over 9 bases. V lost 4 bases to trimming and J lost 0 bases; unmatched junction nucleotides: 4. Germline V CDR1 and CDR2: SGHVS, FNYEAQ. The CDR3 extends over 16 amino acids. This chain's CDR3 is CASSSGTGSAKNIQYF. CDR3 DNA sequence: TGTGCCAGCAGCTCTGGGACAGGGTCAGCCAAAAACATTCAGTACTTC.

The chain employs TRBV27 and TRBJ1-5, with TRBD1 as a possible D gene (5 bases). V was cut by 0 bases and J by 2 bases, with 8 bases left in between. The CDR3 is 15 amino acids. From germline, CDR1 is MNHEY and CDR2 SMNVEV (reference sequence). CDR3 in DNA: TGTGCCAGCAGTTTATCGGGGGGTGGCAATCAGCCCCAGCATTTT. Protein product: CASSLSGGGNQPQHF.

V is TRBV4-3 and J is TRBJ2-1; 7 bases are shared with TRBD2. The CDR3 spans 17 residues. V lost 0 bases, J lost 4 bases, and 9 bases stayed unmatched. Per the germline V gene, CDR1 is LGHNA and CDR2 is YSLEER. CDR3 region: CASSQDGAGVGYNEQFF. CDR3 sequence (DNA): TGCGCCAGCAGCCAAGATGGGGCGGGAGTGGGATACAATGAGCAGTTCTTC.